The 17 T cell receptor beta chains below all came from one sample that was sequenced in a study of identical twins' blood T cells. A single record per CDR3 protein comes from TCRdb applying MiXCR to the 5' RACE reads. The sample has fewer than 450,000 distinct CDR3 sequences, more than 25% seen once; the top ten hold 6.1%. The sample was PBMCs. The receptors come from a woman between 18 and 55 years old in good health.

The genes are TRBV19 and TRBJ1-5; D is unclear. V lost 1 base, J lost 4 bases, and 8 bases lay in between. CDR1 LNHDA and CDR2 SQIVND come from the germline V gene (reference sequence). This CDR3 spans 14 amino acids. DNA for the CDR3: TGTGCCAGTAGTATAGTTGGACTTAATCAGCCCCAGCATTTT. Translation gives CASSIVGLNQPQHF.

The table lists this clonotype with a few counts. The V call is TRBV12-5, the J call TRBJ2-2; TRBD2 might be the D (6 bases). The CDR3 runs 16 residues. Trimming took 3 bases from V and 5 from J, leaving 16 bases between them. The germline gives CDR1 LGHNT, CDR2 FRNRAP. The CDR3 sequence is CASGFFLESGTGELFF. The CDR3 DNA sequence: TGTGCTAGTGGTTTTTTCCTAGAGAGCGGGACCGGGGAGCTGTTTTTT.

Details on this clonotype: At one end, the junction sequence differs from germline, possibly due to a read error. The V gene is TRBV29-1, the J gene TRBJ2-5; TRBD2 aligns across 15 bases. Germline V CDR1 and CDR2: SQVTM, ANQGSEA. There are 15 residues in the CDR3. The CDR3 protein is CSVQRTSGRVETQCF. The DNA of the CDR3 is TGCAGCGTACAACGGACTAGCGGGAGGGTAGAGACCCAGTGCTTC.

The chain joins TRBV19 to TRBJ1-1; no reliable D call. The length of the CDR3 is 13 residues. Germline values: CDR1 LNHDA, CDR2 SQIVND (reference sequence). Trimming cost V 6 bases and J 1 base, with 9 bases left between them. CDR3 DNA sequence: TGTGCCAGTAGAATCACCCAGAACACTGAAGCTTTCTTT. It codes for CASRITQNTEAFF.

This clonotype was detected only a few times. The genes are TRBV19 and TRBJ2-7; the D gene could be TRBD1 or TRBD2 (5 bases each). The CDR3 loop spans 13 amino acids. V lost 2 bases and J 5 bases, leaving 10 bases between the germline ends. Germline CDR1 LNHDA, CDR2 SQIVND (reference sequence). The CDR3 region is CASSIRDHHEQYF. The CDR3 DNA reads TGTGCCAGTAGTATACGGGACCACCACGAGCAGTACTTC.

About this clonotype: Here the CDR3 omits its conserved ending phenylalanine or tryptophan, so a read error is the likely source. V is TRBV14 and J is TRBJ2-1; unclear D gene. Germline values: CDR1 SGHDN, CDR2 FVKESK. This CDR3 comprises 12 residues. V was cut by 4 bases and J by 2 bases, with 3 bases left in between. CDR3 DNA: TGTGCCAGCAGCCCTACCTACAATGAGCAGTTCCTC. Translation: CASSPTYNEQFL.

The rearrangement links TRBV15 to TRBJ1-1, with 7 nucleotides matching TRBD1. V was clipped by 0 bases and J by 6 bases; unmatched bases: 7. The germline V gene encodes CDR1 LNHNV and CDR2 YYDKDF (reference sequence). This CDR3 is 15 amino acids long. The CDR3 sequence: CATSRETGFVPEAFF. The CDR3 bases are TGTGCCACCAGCAGAGAGACAGGGTTTGTCCCTGAAGCTTTCTTT. The full variable domain, its missing parts supplied by reference TRBV15 and TRBJ1-1, is DAMVIQNPRYQVTQFGKPVTLSCSQTLNHNVMYWYQQKSSQAPKLLFHYYDKDFNNEADTPDNFQSRRPNTSFCFLDIRSPGLGDTAMYLCATSRETGFVPEAFFGQGTRLTVV.

The V gene is TRBV7-9, the J gene TRBJ1-3; D remains unclear. V was clipped by 1 base and J by 4 bases, with 8 bases between them. The CDR3 consists of 14 residues. CDR1 SEHNR and CDR2 FQNEAQ come from the germline V gene (reference sequence). CDR3 bases: TGTGCCAGCAGCTTAGAGGTCCTAGGAAACACCATATATTTT. Translated, it gives CASSLEVLGNTIYF.

CDR3 DNA: TGTGCCATCAGACGGACTACACGGTCTCAAGAGACCCAGTACTTC. This translates into CAIRRTTRSQETQYF. The chain has TRBV11-2 and TRBJ2-5; D might be TRBD2 (6 bases). The germline V and J ends were trimmed by 10 bases and 2 bases, with 20 bases remaining between them. Germline V gene lookup returns CDR1 SGHAT and CDR2 FQNNGV. The CDR3 loop spans 15 amino acids.

As to this clonotype: At one of its ends the junction is not consistent with the germline gene, which may arise from a read error. As DNA, the CDR3 is TGTGCCTGGGCCCGGGACCGGGCGCGAATTTTT. Residues: CAWARDRARIF. The chain couples TRBV30 to TRBJ1-4; possible D gene TRBD1, 5 bases. CDR1 is GTSNPN and CDR2 is SVGIG in the germline V gene (reference sequence). The CDR3 runs to 11 residues.

This chain uses TRBV7-2 with TRBJ2-1, with 8 bases fitting TRBD1. The CDR3 is made up of 17 amino acids. CDR1 is SGHTA and CDR2 is FQGNSA in the germline V gene. V dropped 2 bases and J dropped 2; count of bases not matched to a gene: 8. The CDR3 region has the DNA TGTGCCAGCAGCTTAAGTGCAGGGGGCGTCACCTACAATGAGCAGTTCTTC. This translates into CASSLSAGGVTYNEQFF.

This clonotype was detected a few times. V is TRBV5-1 and J is TRBJ1-1, with D maybe TRBD1 (5 bases). CDR1 is SGHRS, CDR2 YFSETQ, per germline. Trimming took 4 bases from V and 5 from J, leaving 15 bases between them. This CDR3 contains 14 residues. The CDR3 nucleotides are TGCGCCAGCAGCCGCAGTCGGGGGAGGACTGAAGCTTTCTTT. This translates into CASSRSRGRTEAFF.

CDR3 DNA: TGCAGTGCTAGAAAGAGTAGGGAGCAGTTCTTC. This translates into CSARKSREQFF. V usage is TRBV20-1 and J usage is TRBJ2-1, with D hard to call. Germline lookup yields CDR1 DFQATT and CDR2 SNEGSKA (reference sequence). The CDR3 consists of 11 residues. Trimming pared 2 bases from V and 10 bases from J, leaving 9 bases between.

This clonotype occurred many times. The chain has TRBV29-1 and TRBJ1-5, with 7 positions matching TRBD1. V was pared by 6 bases and J by 0 bases, with 8 bases of the junction left unmatched. Per germline, CDR1 SQVTM and CDR2 ANQGSEA. The CDR3 is 15 amino acids. In DNA form, the CDR3 reads TGCAGCGTCGGGACAGACCTGTATAGCAATCAGCCCCAGCATTTT. Encoded protein: CSVGTDLYSNQPQHF.

This clonotype appeared a few times. V usage is TRBV3-1 and J usage is TRBJ1-1, with D hard to call. The V and J ends lost 3 bases and 5 bases respectively, with 7 bases between them. The germline V gene encodes CDR1 LGHDT and CDR2 YNNKEL (reference sequence). This CDR3 has 12 amino acids. In DNA form, the CDR3 reads TGTGCCAGCAGCCAGAGCCGAACTGAAGCTTTCTTT. Amino acids: CASSQSRTEAFF.

This chain links TRBV7-2 with TRBJ1-1; D not resolved. Germline loops: CDR1 SGHTA, CDR2 FQGNSA. This CDR3 is built from 14 residues. Trimming shortened V by 2 bases and J by 0 bases, and 7 bases separated the two germline ends. The CDR3 bases are TGTGCCAGCAGCTTATCCTTACTGAACACTGAAGCTTTCTTT. As protein: CASSLSLLNTEAFF.

The chain couples TRBV5-1 to TRBJ2-1, with 10 nucleotides matching TRBD2. Germline CDR1 and CDR2: SGHRS and YFSETQ. The length of the CDR3 is 14 residues. With V trimmed by 2 bases and J by 8 bases, 4 bases remained unmatched. The CDR3 is CASSLGTSEHEQFF. The CDR3 coding sequence is TGCGCCAGCAGCTTAGGGACTAGCGAACATGAGCAGTTCTTC.